This T cell receptor (beta chain) was recorded in a study of cytomegalovirus exposure and HLA in healthy donors. Vbeta (60) and Jbeta (13) primers were used in the PCR. Clones were read by immunoSEQ multiplex PCR, and TCRdb kept only the in-frame ones, dropping some. The table records roughly 80,000 clones, approximately 62% of them present only once. CDR1 and CDR2 (germline): SGHRS, YFSETQ. Trimming took 4 bases from V and 1 from J; bases not matched to a gene: 6. The CDR3 consists of 16 residues. V and J are TRBV5-1 and TRBJ2-5; the match to TRBD1 covers 11 bases. This TCR came from a male donor in good health and CMV-seropositive. Material: PBMCs. The CDR3 DNA reads TGCGCCAGCAGCCTCGGGACAGGGGGTAGCCAAGAGACCCAGTACTTC. This sequence encodes CASSLGTGGSQETQYF.